One and the same sample provided the 23 T cell receptor beta chains below, sequenced in a study of T cell responses to AZD1222 COVID-19 vaccine. The repertoire was sequenced with immunoSEQ multiplex PCR; TCRdb's copy has only in-frame clones and lacks some. Among about 120,000 clones listed, 85% to 90% were seen once. Sequenced here: peripheral blood, sampled 28 days after the second AZD1222 dose. Every receptor here comes from an adult who received the AZD1222 COVID-19 vaccine.

This clone came up once. The CDR3 here is CAWTHRDKLFF. As DNA, the CDR3 is TGTGCCTGGACCCACAGGGACAAACTGTTTTTT. This chain connects TRBV30 to TRBJ1-4; TRBD1 is a possible D gene (6 bases). Looked up from germline, CDR1 is GTSNPN and CDR2 is SVGIG (reference sequence). V was cut by 4 bases and J by 11 bases, with 11 bases left in between. The CDR3 has 11 amino acids.

CDR3 DNA sequence: TGTGCCAGCAGTTCCGAGACAGGGGGCGATGGGAGAGCTTTCTTT. It encodes CASSSETGGDGRAFF. This chain uses TRBV28 with TRBJ1-1; 10 nucleotides match TRBD1. Germline V CDR1 and CDR2: MDHEN, SYDVKM. CDR3 length equals 15 residues. V was clipped by 4 bases and J by 10 bases; unmatched bases: 12.

The genes are TRBV5-4 and TRBJ2-7, with D perhaps being TRBD1 or TRBD2 (6 bases each). V lost 1 base and J 2 bases, leaving 13 bases between the germline ends. The germline gives CDR1 SGHNT, CDR2 YYREEE (reference sequence). The CDR3 has 15 amino acids. CDR3 coding DNA: TGTGCCAGCAGCTTGAAGAGGGGGGCCCCCTACGAGCAGTACTTC. This sequence encodes CASSLKRGAPYEQYF.

V is TRBV24-1 and J is TRBJ2-7; D not certain. The CDR3 is 13 amino acids. V was trimmed by 4 bases and J by 1 base, leaving 7 bases between them. Germline V gives CDR1 KGHDR, CDR2 SFDVKD. CDR3 residues: CATSDQQSYEQYF. CDR3 bases: TGTGCCACCAGTGACCAACAGTCCTACGAGCAGTACTTC.

This clone showed up just once. The chain combines TRBV18 with TRBJ2-1; D is perhaps TRBD1 (5 bases). V was shortened by 0 bases and J by 0 bases, with 6 bases between the two germline ends. From germline, CDR1 is KGHSH and CDR2 LQKENI. CDR3 length equals 15 residues. The CDR3 reads CASSPPGLSYNEQFF. The CDR3, as DNA: TGTGCCAGCTCACCACCGGGGCTCTCCTACAATGAGCAGTTCTTC.

CDR3 loop: CATSDRDSIVTFNEQFF. DNA of the CDR3: TGTGCCACCAGTGATCGTGACAGTATCGTCACTTTCAATGAGCAGTTCTTC. V is TRBV24-1 and J is TRBJ2-1; D perhaps matches TRBD1 (5 bases). V lost 3 bases and J lost 6, with 20 bases in between. Germline values: CDR1 KGHDR, CDR2 SFDVKD. The CDR3 has 17 amino acids.

The V and J genes are TRBV11-3 and TRBJ2-2; D unresolved. V was shortened by 1 base and J by 0 bases, with 12 bases between the two germline ends. Germline V lookup: CDR1 SGHNT, CDR2 YENEEA. The CDR3 runs 17 residues. The CDR3 sequence: CASSLGINSANTGELFF. DNA for the CDR3: TGTGCCAGCAGCTTAGGGATTAACAGCGCGAACACCGGGGAGCTGTTTTTT.

The chain links TRBV7-2 to TRBJ1-4, with 8 bases lining up with TRBD1. The germline V gene has CDR1 SGHTA and CDR2 FQGNSA. The CDR3 is made up of 15 amino acids. V trimming: 4 bases; J trimming: 4 bases; junction bases outside the gene matches: 5. The CDR3 loop reads CASSSDRGNNEKLFF. CDR3 DNA sequence: TGTGCCAGCAGCTCCGACAGGGGTAATAATGAAAAACTGTTTTTT.

The chain employs TRBV7-2 and TRBJ2-2; the match to TRBD1 covers 10 bases. After removal of 2 bases from V and 5 bases from J, the junction contained 5 bases not matched to a gene. The CDR3 spans 16 residues. From germline, CDR1 is SGHTA and CDR2 FQGNSA. CDR3 loop: CASSLMRQGATGELFF. The DNA for the CDR3 is TGTGCCAGCAGCTTAATGCGACAGGGGGCGACCGGGGAGCTGTTTTTT.

The V and J genes are TRBV5-1 and TRBJ1-4; no firm D call. Germline V lookup: CDR1 SGHRS, CDR2 YFSETQ. The CDR3 covers 14 residues. V shed 2 bases and J shed 7 bases, with 12 bases lying between them. CDR3 DNA: TGCGCCAGCAGCTTTTCGCGTTCGGGTGAAAAACTGTTTTTT. This gives the protein CASSFSRSGEKLFF.

V usage is TRBV3-1 (or the pseudogene TRBV3-2) and J usage is TRBJ2-1; TRBD1 is a possible D gene (5 bases). V lost 4 bases and J 0 bases, leaving 10 bases between the germline ends. CDR3 size: 15 residues. The germline CDR1 and CDR2 sequences are LGHDT and YNNKEL (reference sequence). CDR3 bases: TGTGCCAGCAGCCCTTTAGGGGACTCCTACAATGAGCAGTTCTTC. Translation gives CASSPLGDSYNEQFF.

This clone was recorded only once. The genes are TRBV4-1 and TRBJ2-5; TRBD1 might be the D (6 bases). The V end was cut by 2 bases, the J end by 4 bases, with 14 bases between. The CDR3 contains 15 residues. Germline V gene data show CDR1 as MGHRA and CDR2 as YSYEKL. Here the CDR3 DNA reads TGCGCCAGCAGCCAAATAAGGACAGTGGTAGAGACCCAGTACTTC. Translation: CASSQIRTVVETQYF.

In its sample, this clone was seen once. The chain employs TRBV19 and TRBJ2-7; 10 bases align to TRBD1. V dropped 3 bases and J dropped 2; count of bases not matched to a gene: 4. Germline CDR1 is LNHDA and CDR2 is SQIVND (reference sequence). This CDR3 region has 15 residues. The DNA for the CDR3 is TGTGCCAGTAGTATGGGACAGGGGTCCCCCTACGAGCAGTACTTC. This sequence encodes CASSMGQGSPYEQYF.

The V gene is TRBV7-9, the J gene TRBJ1-6, with D perhaps matching TRBD1 (6 bases). V gave up 6 bases and J gave up 9 bases, with 18 bases separating them. This CDR3 spans 15 amino acids. Germline CDR1 and CDR2: SEHNR and FQNEAQ (reference sequence). In DNA, the CDR3 is TGTGCCAGCAGTCCCCCAGGGGTGAGGACTTCACCCCTCCACTTT. The encoded protein is CASSPPGVRTSPLHF.

This chain uses TRBV13 with TRBJ1-1; D gene unclear. The V gene's germline CDR1 is PRHDT and CDR2 FYEKMQ (reference sequence). This CDR3 contains 14 residues. V lost 0 bases and J lost 6, with 11 bases in between. The CDR3 loop reads CASSLGGIRPEAFF. The DNA of the CDR3 is TGTGCCAGCAGCTTAGGGGGGATACGGCCTGAAGCTTTCTTT.

This chain joins TRBV3-1 (or the pseudogene TRBV3-2) and TRBJ1-3; D is possibly TRBD1 (6 bases). Trimming took 4 bases from V and 7 from J, leaving 14 bases between them. Germline-derived CDR1 and CDR2 are LGHDT and YNNKEL (reference sequence). The CDR3 covers 14 residues. For the CDR3, the DNA is TGTGCCAGCAGCCTAGACAGGAGGGGGAACACCATATATTTT. Encoded protein: CASSLDRRGNTIYF.

The chain combines TRBV27 with TRBJ1-5; 10 bases line up with TRBD1. CDR1 is MNHEY, CDR2 SMNVEV, per germline (reference sequence). The CDR3 sequence is 15 residues long. V trimming: 5 bases; J trimming: 2 bases; junction bases outside the gene matches: 3. CDR3 residues: CASSPGTGGNQPQHF. In DNA form, the CDR3 reads TGTGCCAGCAGTCCCGGGACAGGGGGCAATCAGCCCCAGCATTTT.

This chain joins TRBV2 and TRBJ1-5; the match to TRBD1 covers 8 bases. The junction had 8 bases not matched to a gene; V was cut back by 4 bases and J by 0 bases. From germline, CDR1 is SNHLY and CDR2 FYNNEI. CDR3 length: 17 amino acids. DNA for the CDR3: TGTGCCAGCAGTGGGACAGGGAGGATCTATAGCAATCAGCCCCAGCATTTT. This gives the protein CASSGTGRIYSNQPQHF.

V and J are TRBV19 and TRBJ1-1, with TRBD1 matching over 10 bases. Unmatched junction bases numbered 7, after V lost 5 bases and J lost 7 bases. Germline CDR1 and CDR2: LNHDA and SQIVND (reference sequence). There are 14 residues in the CDR3. The CDR3 bases are TGTGCCAGTAGTGGAACCGGGACAGGGGTTGAAGCTTTCTTT. This sequence encodes CASSGTGTGVEAFF.

This clone has just a few counts. J is TRBJ2-2 and V is TRBV2; TRBD1 aligns across 10 bases. Germline V gene lookup returns CDR1 SNHLY and CDR2 FYNNEI. The V segment lost 8 bases and the J segment 4 bases; nucleotides outside the gene matches: 7. The CDR3 spans 15 residues. The CDR3 reads CASGAGTGVTGELFF. CDR3 DNA sequence: TGTGCCAGCGGAGCGGGGACAGGGGTCACCGGGGAGCTGTTTTTT.

V is TRBV11-2 and J is TRBJ2-3; D call uncertain. This CDR3 is built from 16 residues. V was cut by 0 bases and J by 3 bases, with 13 bases left in between. Germline CDR1 reads SGHAT; CDR2 reads FQNNGV. This CDR3 is CASSLDGWEGTDTQYF. For the CDR3, the DNA is TGTGCCAGCAGCTTAGATGGTTGGGAAGGGACAGATACGCAGTATTTT.

In regard to this clone: An end of the junction differs from the germline gene, which may be a read error. The J gene is TRBJ1-2, the V gene TRBV19; D gene uncertain. The length of the CDR3 is 13 residues. Germline values: CDR1 LNHDA, CDR2 SQIVND (reference sequence). The CDR3, as DNA: TGTGCCAGTAGTGTAGACACTAACTATGGCTACACCTTC. Its translation is CASSVDTNYGYTF.

This clone has only one observation. The gene calls are TRBV18 and TRBJ2-5, with a weak D call TRBD2 (7 bases). The CDR3 length is 13 residues. Germline CDR1 reads KGHSH; CDR2 reads LQKENI. V was pared by 8 bases and J by 3 bases, with 13 bases between. DNA of the CDR3: TGTGCCAGCCAAGGGGGACTAAAAGAGACCCAGTACTTC. Translation: CASQGGLKETQYF.